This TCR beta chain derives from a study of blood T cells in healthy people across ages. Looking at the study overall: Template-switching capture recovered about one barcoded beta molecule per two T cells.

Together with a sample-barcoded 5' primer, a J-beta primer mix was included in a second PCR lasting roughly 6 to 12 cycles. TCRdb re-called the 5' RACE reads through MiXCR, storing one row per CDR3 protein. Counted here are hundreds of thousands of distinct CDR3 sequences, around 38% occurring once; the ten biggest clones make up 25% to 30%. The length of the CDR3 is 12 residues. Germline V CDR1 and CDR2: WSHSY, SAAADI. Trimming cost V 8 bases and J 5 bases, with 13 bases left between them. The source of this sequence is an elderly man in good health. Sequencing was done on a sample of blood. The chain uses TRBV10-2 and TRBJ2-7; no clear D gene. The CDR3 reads CASGNTVNEQYF. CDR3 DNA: TGCGCCAGCGGTAATACGGTGAACGAGCAGTACTTC.